This T cell receptor beta chain derives from a study of long-term antiretroviral therapy in people with HIV (dated by TCRdb to 2021 to 2024). General notes on the study: The earliest samples were collected approximately a decade before the 2015 WHO recommendation for immediate ART, a period when ART was typically delayed until CD4 counts fell. Test extractions of a monoclonal T-cell line alongside some 36 polyclonal samples showed no cross-contamination during QIAcube processing. A retrospective serial study tested whether changes in peripheral blood TRB repertoire composition and diversity were associated with ART initiation and durable HIV suppression. The cohort contributed over 150 cryopreserved PBMC samples from 25 to 35 adults with confirmed HIV infection, collected serially over a mean of around 6 years (range 1-12). Of the 30 participants with HIV, 10 to 11 were female. General conclusions and limits of the study: Because pre-ART samples had limited cell numbers, unsorted PBMC were profiled rather than sorted CD4+ and CD8+ T cells. Compared with controls, HIV repertoires had narrower CDR3 length ranges, and the network structure pointed to an antigen-experienced repertoire that shifted only slightly toward naive after ART. The samples span the years 2004 to 2017, and the ART regimens used may be less effective than current regimens. No data were available on ART adherence, viral resistance or therapy changes, limiting inferences about post-ART repertoire changes. Expanded TRB clones identified before ART initiation dominated the repertoire across all time points, though the dominance fluctuated and decreased in many PLHIV after ART. Owing to limited PBMC availability, only the TCR beta chain was sequenced, without alpha chain pairing. Starting ART was linked to a significant rise in TRB diversity, yet even with long-term ART the diversity remained significantly lower than in transplant donor controls.

Regarding this clone: The antigen it binds to is not known. Base quality data are lacking; no much larger clone is found one base away.

Participants were included only if at least one PBMC sample before ART initiation and at least two post-ART samples were available. Treatment was received in the United States of America by all participants with HIV. Before DNA extraction, cryopreserved samples of about 0.95-10 million PBMC were thawed and then washed. At the time of the earliest PBMC sample, participants with HIV were aged between about 20 and 54 years. Each participant contributed PBMC samples from 1-4 timepoints before ART initiation and 2-8 timepoints after ART initiation, with a median of 7 samples. Serial HIV viral load, CD4+ T-cell count, ART history and demographic data were obtained for every participant. A Qiagen kit on a QIAcube was used to extract genomic DNA from unsorted PBMC, with samples processed in batches of 12. The immunoSEQ hsTCRB v3.0 assay was used at survey level resolution to sequence the TRB variable region. TRB sequencing targeted a depth of about 40,000-55,000 T-cell genomes per sample. Pooled TRB libraries were sequenced on an Illumina MiSeq with a v3 150-cycle kit. The study's processing was this. Analysis of repertoires was carried out in R inside a reproducible Nextflow workflow spanning QC, data transformation and analysis. LymphoSeq2, an R package for exploring AIRR-Seq data, was used to implement custom analyses. Four samples yielding fewer than 5000 total TRB sequences were excluded, leaving 150 to 200 analyzed HIV repertoires. Among the approximately 180 retained HIV repertoires, 55 to 65 were collected before ART initiation and 120 to 140 were collected after ART initiation. Repertoires were downsampled to 5000 TRB nucleotide sequences, and summary statistics were averaged over 100 downsampling iterations. Only TRB sequences with CDR3 regions of at least seven amino acids were retained for analysis. A Shannon entropy-derived clonality score and the Gini coefficient were used to measure diversity. In repertoire networks, the top 5000 CDR3 amino acid sequences were linked whenever an edit distance of one separated two sequences. GLIPH2 predicted antigen specificity groups and MHC restriction for TRB CDR3 amino acid sequences. To flag known CMV, EBV, HIV or tissue antigen associations, CDR3 amino acid sequences were matched against VDJdb and McPAS-TCR. Pre-ART, post-ART and control groups were compared with Wilcoxon signed-rank tests and Holm-Bonferroni correction. As stored in TCRdb, this immuneACCESS dataset retains in-frame rearrangements with V and J assigned. A fraction of the clones does not appear; measured against another copy, unresolved V genes explain less than half of the discrepancy, and the remainder lacks a known reason. V, J and clone size are those of that table, while D and trimming were read from the DNA. Here the sample has under 15,000 clones; 75% to 80% occur a single time. The leading ten clones occupy roughly a fifth of the sample.

Sequenced material: unsorted PBMCs, taken 0.5 years before starting antiretroviral therapy. The sequence came from a woman in her thirties or forties with HIV.

CDR3 sequence: CASSSGDGNQPQHF. The DNA is TGTGCCAGCAGCTCAGGGGACGGCAATCAGCCCCAGCATTTT. The chain couples TRBV7-2 to TRBJ1-5; a tentative D call is TRBD1 (6 bases match). V and J are truncated by 4 bases and 2 bases respectively, leaving an intervening sequence of 9 bases. Inclusive of the bounding cysteine and phenylalanine, the CDR3 is 14 residues long. Only the CDR3 portion is preserved as DNA: 42 bases, with reading frame beginning at the first base. The germline V gene provides CDR1 SGHTA and CDR2 FQGNSA.